Included here is one T cell receptor (beta chain) sequence, with context. No antigen is known for it. This entry comes from a study of OX40 agonist ivuxolimab in advanced cancers. General study results and limits: More expanded clones were seen, on average, in CD8+ T cells than in CD4+.

The J segment lost 5 bases and the V segment lost 2 bases, leaving 3 bases of the junction unmatched. CDR3 length equals 15 residues. Germline V CDR1 and CDR2: SGHDT, YYEEEE. Only in-frame clones appear in the TCRdb table, and some are missing; sequencing was by immunoSEQ multiplex PCR. Among about 32,000 clones, roughly 84% were seen once, and the ten largest hold more than 15%. Sequencing used CD4+ or CD8+ T cells sorted from blood, obtained in a trial of the OX40 agonist ivuxolimab. The clonotype comes from an adult with an advanced solid tumor such as melanoma, head and neck, liver or kidney cancer. This chain connects TRBV5-6 to TRBJ1-4; the match to TRBD1 covers 10 bases. DNA for the CDR3: TGTGCCAGCAGCTTACCGGGACAGGGGAATGAAAAACTGTTTTTT. Translation gives CASSLPGQGNEKLFF.